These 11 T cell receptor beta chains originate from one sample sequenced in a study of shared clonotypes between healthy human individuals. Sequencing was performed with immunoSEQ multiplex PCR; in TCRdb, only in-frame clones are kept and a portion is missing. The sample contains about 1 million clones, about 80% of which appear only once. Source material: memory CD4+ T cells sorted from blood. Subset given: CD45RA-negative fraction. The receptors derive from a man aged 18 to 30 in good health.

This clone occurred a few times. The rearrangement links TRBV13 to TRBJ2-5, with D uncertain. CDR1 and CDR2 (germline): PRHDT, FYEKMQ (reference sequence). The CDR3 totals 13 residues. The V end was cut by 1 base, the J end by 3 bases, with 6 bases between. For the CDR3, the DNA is TGTGCCAGCAGCTTAGACAGAAAAGAGACCCAGTACTTC. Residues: CASSLDRKETQYF.

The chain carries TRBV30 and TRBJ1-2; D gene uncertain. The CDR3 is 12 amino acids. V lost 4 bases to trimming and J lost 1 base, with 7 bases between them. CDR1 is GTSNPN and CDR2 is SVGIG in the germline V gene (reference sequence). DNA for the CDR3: TGTGCCTGGACAATCCGTAACTATGGCTACACCTTC. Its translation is CAWTIRNYGYTF.

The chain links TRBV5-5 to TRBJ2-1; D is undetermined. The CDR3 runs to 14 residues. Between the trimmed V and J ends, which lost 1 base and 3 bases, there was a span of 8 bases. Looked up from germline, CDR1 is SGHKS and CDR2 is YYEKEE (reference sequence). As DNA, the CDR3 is TGTGCCAGCAGCTTGCTGGGCAGCTACAATGAGCAGTTCTTC. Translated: CASSLLGSYNEQFF. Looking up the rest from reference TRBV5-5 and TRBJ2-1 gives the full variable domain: DAGVTQSPTHLIKTRGQQVTLRCSPISGHKSVSWYQQVLGQGPQFIFQYYEKEERGRGNFPDRFSARQFPNYSSELNVNALLLGDSALYLCASSLLGSYNEQFFGPGTRLTVL.

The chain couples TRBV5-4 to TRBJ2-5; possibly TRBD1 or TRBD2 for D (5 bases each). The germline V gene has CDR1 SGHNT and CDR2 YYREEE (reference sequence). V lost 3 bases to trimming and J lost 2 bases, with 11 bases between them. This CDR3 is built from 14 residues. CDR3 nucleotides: TGTGCCAGCAGCTGGGGACCGGGACAAGAGACCCAGTACTTC. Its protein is CASSWGPGQETQYF.

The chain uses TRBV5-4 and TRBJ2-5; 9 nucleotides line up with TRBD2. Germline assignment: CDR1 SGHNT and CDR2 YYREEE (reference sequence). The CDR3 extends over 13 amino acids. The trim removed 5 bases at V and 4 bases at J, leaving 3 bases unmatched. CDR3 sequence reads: CASRTGLAETQYF. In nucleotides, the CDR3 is TGTGCCAGCAGGACGGGACTAGCAGAGACCCAGTACTTC.

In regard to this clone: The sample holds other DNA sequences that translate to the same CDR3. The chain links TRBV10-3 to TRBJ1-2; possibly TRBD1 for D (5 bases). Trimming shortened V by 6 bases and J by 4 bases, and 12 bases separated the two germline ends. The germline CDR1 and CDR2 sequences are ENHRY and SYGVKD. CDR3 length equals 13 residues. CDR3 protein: CAISRDGTYGYTF. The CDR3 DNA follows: TGTGCCATCAGCCGGGACGGAACCTATGGCTACACCTTC.

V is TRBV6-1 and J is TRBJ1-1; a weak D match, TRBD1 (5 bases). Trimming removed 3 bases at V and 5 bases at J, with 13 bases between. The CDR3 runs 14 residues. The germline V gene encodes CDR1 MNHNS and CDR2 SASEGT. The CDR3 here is CASSDPGGGTEAFF. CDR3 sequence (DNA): TGTGCCAGCAGTGATCCGGGGGGAGGGACTGAAGCTTTCTTT.

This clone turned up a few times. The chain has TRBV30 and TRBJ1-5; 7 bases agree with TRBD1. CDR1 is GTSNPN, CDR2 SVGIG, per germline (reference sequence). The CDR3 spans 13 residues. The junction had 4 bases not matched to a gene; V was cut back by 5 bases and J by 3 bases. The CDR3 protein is CAWATGYNQPQHF. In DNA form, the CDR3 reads TGTGCCTGGGCGACAGGGTACAATCAGCCCCAGCATTTT. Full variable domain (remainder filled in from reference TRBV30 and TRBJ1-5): SQTIHQWPATLVQPVGSPLSLECTVEGTSNPNLYWYRQAAGRGLQLLFYSVGIGQISSEVPQNLSASRPQDRQFILSSKKLLLSDSGFYLCAWATGYNQPQHFGDGTRLSIL.

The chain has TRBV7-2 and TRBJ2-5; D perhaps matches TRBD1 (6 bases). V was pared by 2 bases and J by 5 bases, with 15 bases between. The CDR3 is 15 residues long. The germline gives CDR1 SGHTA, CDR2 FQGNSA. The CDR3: CASSLPQGYGETQYF. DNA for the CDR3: TGTGCCAGCAGCTTACCGCAGGGGTATGGGGAGACCCAGTACTTC. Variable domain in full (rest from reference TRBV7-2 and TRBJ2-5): GAGVSQSPSNKVTEKGKDVELRCDPISGHTALYWYRQSLGQGLEFLIYFQGNSAPDKSGLPSDRFSAERTGGSVSTLTIQRTQQEDSAVYLCASSLPQGYGETQYFGPGTRLLVL.

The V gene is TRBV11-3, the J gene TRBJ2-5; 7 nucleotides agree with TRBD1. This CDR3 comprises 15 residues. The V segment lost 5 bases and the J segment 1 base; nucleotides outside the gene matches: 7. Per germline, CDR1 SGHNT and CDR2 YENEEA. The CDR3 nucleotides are TGTGCCAGCAGCCACGGACAGGTCCCCCAAGAGACCCAGTACTTC. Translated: CASSHGQVPQETQYF.

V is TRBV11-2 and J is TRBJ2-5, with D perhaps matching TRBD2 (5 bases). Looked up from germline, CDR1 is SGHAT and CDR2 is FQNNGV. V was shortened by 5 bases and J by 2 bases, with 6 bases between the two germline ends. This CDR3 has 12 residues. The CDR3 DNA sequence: TGTGCCAGCAGCCCGGGACAAGAGACCCAGTACTTC. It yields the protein CASSPGQETQYF.